The 19 T cell receptor beta chains below all came from one sample that was sequenced in a study of tumor-infiltrating lymphocytes in primary liver carcinoma. A primer in the constant region served to generate TCR beta cDNA from roughly 450 ng of total RNA. Libraries covering TCR beta were generated through three nested multiplex PCR rounds (using a slightly modified ARM-PCR). Each of the first two PCR rounds ran roughly 9 cycles with TRBV1-TRBV30 forward and C-beta reverse primers. TCRdb reprocessed the multiplex PCR reads with MiXCR, giving one entry per CDR3 protein. This sample has about 310,000 distinct CDR3 sequences, with about 50% found just once. Blood RNA came from unsorted whole blood; germline DNA was also extracted. Sequenced: peripheral blood. The receptors derive from a woman aged 25-40 years with primary liver carcinoma and hepatitis B virus infection.

This clonotype came up many times. This chain uses TRBV12-3 or TRBV12-4 with TRBJ2-1, with a weak D call TRBD2 (7 bases). CDR3 length: 14 amino acids. V gave up 7 bases and J gave up 5 bases, with 15 bases separating them. The CDR3: CASNPGGAHNEQFF. The DNA for the CDR3 is TGTGCCAGCAACCCGGGGGGCGCCCACAATGAGCAGTTCTTC.

This clonotype appeared a single time. Germline is not matched at one junction end, which may reflect a read error. CDR3: CVSSLIEQNPQFF. CDR3 nucleotide sequence: TGTGTCAGCAGCCTAATCGAACAGAATCCGCAGTTTTTT. J is TRBJ2-3 and V is TRBV11-2; D call uncertain. The CDR3 covers 13 residues. Germline V gene sequence: CDR1 SGHAT, CDR2 FQNNGV.

This clonotype was seen only once. V is TRBV7-9 and J is TRBJ2-7; D not certain. The germline V gene has CDR1 SEHNR and CDR2 FQNEAQ (reference sequence). CDR3 length: 12 residues. With 7 bases removed from V and 3 bases from J, the gap between germline ends came to 10 bases. The CDR3 DNA reads as TGTGCCAGCACCTCCGGGCTCTACGAGCAGTACTTC. As protein: CASTSGLYEQYF.

With regard to this clonotype: An end of the junction differs from the germline gene, which may be a read error. This chain connects TRBV5-1 to TRBJ2-5; weak D call: TRBD1 (5 bases). Germline V gene lookup returns CDR1 SGHRS and CDR2 YFSETQ. This CDR3 is built from 15 residues. The CDR3 region has the DNA TGCGTCAGCAGCTTCAACGGGCAGGGCCAAGAGACCCAGTACTTC. The encoded protein is CVSSFNGQGQETQYF.

This clonotype occurred many times. V usage is TRBV12-3 or TRBV12-4 and J usage is TRBJ1-1, with D uncertain. V lost 3 bases and J lost 4, with 6 bases in between. The CDR3 runs to 12 residues. CDR3 bases: TGTGCCAGCAGTTTTAGGAGCACTGAAGCTTTCTTT. Encoded protein: CASSFRSTEAFF.

This clonotype was detected ten times or more. This chain links TRBV6-2 or TRBV6-3 with TRBJ2-5; D call uncertain. CDR1 is MNHEY and CDR2 is SVGEGT in the germline V gene. The CDR3 totals 11 residues. Trimming took off 0 bases at V and 5 bases at J, with 1 base between the two ends. The CDR3 sequence: CASSYSETQYF. The DNA of the CDR3 is TGTGCCAGCAGTTACTCCGAGACCCAGTACTTC.

This clonotype was observed a single time. The CDR3 carries no conserved terminal phenylalanine or tryptophan, so it likely arises from a read error. The CDR3 here is CASSGRTGANALTY. In DNA form, the CDR3 reads TGTGCCAGCAGCGGTCGAACAGGGGCCAACGCCCTGACTTAC. The chain carries TRBV11-2 and TRBJ2-6; 7 bases line up with TRBD1. This CDR3 is built from 14 residues. Germline loops: CDR1 SGHAT, CDR2 FQNNGV.

This clonotype is a singleton in its sample. A read error may explain this, as a much larger clone is one base away. This chain joins TRBV6-5 and TRBJ2-5, with TRBD2 as a possible D gene (5 bases). CDR3 size: 17 residues. Germline CDR1 and CDR2: MNHEY and SVGAGI. Trimming removed 0 bases at V and 7 bases at J, with 21 bases between. The CDR3 protein is CASSYSGERAGSGTQYF. DNA for the CDR3: TGTGCCAGCAGTTACTCGGGCGAGAGGGCCGGCTCTGGGACCCAGTACTTC.

Worth noting for this clonotype: One base away lies a much larger clone, so this may be a sequencing read error. This chain connects TRBV29-1 to TRBJ2-2; perhaps TRBD2 as D (6 bases). The CDR3 runs 15 residues. Germline V gives CDR1 SQVTM, CDR2 ANQGSEA. CDR3 in DNA: TGCAGCGTTGTAGAAGGGGACTCGAACACCAGGGAGCTGTTTTTT. Amino acids: CSVVEGDSNTRELFF.

Concerning this clonotype itself: Just one base apart from a much larger clone, this may be a read error. The rearrangement joins TRBV29-1 to TRBJ2-5, with 7 positions matching TRBD2. CDR3 length: 12 amino acids. Germline CDR1 SQVTM, CDR2 ANQGSEA. CDR3 coding DNA: TGCACCGCAGGCGGGAGACCTGAGACCCAGTACTTC. Translated, it gives CTAGGRPETQYF.

The CDR3 protein is CASNQRGTEAFF. CDR3 bases: TGTGCCAGCAACCAGCGCGGCACTGAAGCTTTCTTT. This chain links TRBV11-2 with TRBJ1-1, with no clear D. Per germline, CDR1 SGHAT and CDR2 FQNNGV. This CDR3 has 12 amino acids. V was shortened by 7 bases and J by 4 bases, with 10 bases between the two germline ends.

The chain recombines TRBV6-5 with TRBJ2-2; 7 bases agree with TRBD1. V trimming: 0 bases; J trimming: 2 bases; junction bases outside the gene matches: 9. This CDR3 has 18 amino acids. Germline CDR1 MNHEY, CDR2 SVGAGI. The DNA of the CDR3 is TGTGCCAGCAGTTACTCGTACGCGACAGGGATTAACACCGGGGAGCTGTTTTTT. As protein: CASSYSYATGINTGELFF.

On this clonotype: The junction does not match germline at one end; this may be a read error. The CDR3 DNA reads as TGTGCCGGCAGCCCCTTAAATAGCGGGGGTGGTTTAACAGATACGCAGTATTTT. Its protein product is CAGSPLNSGGGLTDTQYF. The V call is TRBV11-2, the J call TRBJ2-3; 9 bases line up with TRBD2. Germline values: CDR1 SGHAT, CDR2 FQNNGV. The CDR3 has 18 amino acids.

This clonotype was seen many times. The rearrangement joins TRBV6-1 to TRBJ1-5; TRBD1 aligns across 7 bases. The CDR3 length is 15 residues. V trimming: 6 bases; J trimming: 2 bases; junction bases outside the gene matches: 7. Germline CDR1 reads MNHNS; CDR2 reads SASEGT. The CDR3 DNA follows: TGTGCCAGCAGCCAGGGGACAGTAGGCAATCAGCCCCAGCATTTT. This codes for CASSQGTVGNQPQHF.

Of note for this clonotype: The conserved phenylalanine or tryptophan normally closing the CDR3 is absent here, so this likely arose from a read error. The chain has TRBV11-2 and TRBJ2-1; D gene uncertain. Germline assignment: CDR1 SGHAT and CDR2 FQNNGV. The CDR3 is made up of 13 amino acids. V lost 4 bases to trimming and J lost 10 bases, with 14 bases between them. The CDR3 loop is CASSSQRVGEQFS. The CDR3 DNA reads TGTGCCAGCAGCTCCCAAAGGGTGGGGGAGCAGTTCTCC.

This chain connects TRBV6-2 or TRBV6-3 to TRBJ1-2; D not resolved. The CDR3 loop spans 14 amino acids. From germline, CDR1 is MNHEY and CDR2 SVGEGT. Trimming cost V 4 bases and J 0 bases, with 9 bases left between them. The CDR3 region is CASSSAGANYGYTF. The CDR3 coding sequence is TGTGCCAGCAGTTCCGCAGGAGCTAACTATGGCTACACCTTC.

In this sample, this clonotype turned up many times. The rearrangement links TRBV29-1 to TRBJ1-5; TRBD1 aligns across 9 bases. Germline V gene data show CDR1 as SQVTM and CDR2 as ANQGSEA. V was clipped by 5 bases and J by 7 bases; unmatched bases: 6. The CDR3 runs 13 residues. The CDR3 bases are TGCAGCGTTACAGGGGGCGCGGGGCAGCCCCAGCATTTT. It yields the protein CSVTGGAGQPQHF.

This clonotype was observed many times. This sequence joins TRBV4-3 and TRBJ2-7, with 11 positions matching TRBD2. Germline-derived CDR1 and CDR2 are LGHNA and YSLEER. V trimming: 4 bases; J trimming: 6 bases; junction bases outside the gene matches: 8. The CDR3 has 15 residues. Here the CDR3 DNA reads TGCGCCAGCAGCCGAATAGCGGGAGGGCCCTTCGAGCAGTACTTC. Its translation is CASSRIAGGPFEQYF.

On this clonotype itself: An end of the junction differs from the germline gene, which may be a read error. The V gene is TRBV4-1, the J gene TRBJ2-7; D remains unclear. The germline V gene encodes CDR1 MGHRA and CDR2 YSYEKL. There are 13 residues in the CDR3. DNA for the CDR3: TGCGCCAGCTGCCAAGAATCATTTTCCGAGCAGTACTTC. It is translated as CASCQESFSEQYF.